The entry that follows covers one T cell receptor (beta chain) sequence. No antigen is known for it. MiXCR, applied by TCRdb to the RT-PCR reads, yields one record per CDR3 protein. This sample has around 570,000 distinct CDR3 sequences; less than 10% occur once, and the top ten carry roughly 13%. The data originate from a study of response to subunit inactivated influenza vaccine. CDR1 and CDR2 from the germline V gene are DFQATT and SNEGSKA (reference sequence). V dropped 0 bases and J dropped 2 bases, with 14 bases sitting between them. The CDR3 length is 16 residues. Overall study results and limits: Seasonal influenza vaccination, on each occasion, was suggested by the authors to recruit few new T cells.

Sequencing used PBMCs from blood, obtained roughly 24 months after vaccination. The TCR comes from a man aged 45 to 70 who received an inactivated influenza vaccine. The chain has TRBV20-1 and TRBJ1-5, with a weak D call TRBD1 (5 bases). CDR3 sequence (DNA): TGCAGTGCTAGAGATCCGGGGCGCGAGGGCAATCAGCCCCAGCATTTT. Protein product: CSARDPGREGNQPQHF.